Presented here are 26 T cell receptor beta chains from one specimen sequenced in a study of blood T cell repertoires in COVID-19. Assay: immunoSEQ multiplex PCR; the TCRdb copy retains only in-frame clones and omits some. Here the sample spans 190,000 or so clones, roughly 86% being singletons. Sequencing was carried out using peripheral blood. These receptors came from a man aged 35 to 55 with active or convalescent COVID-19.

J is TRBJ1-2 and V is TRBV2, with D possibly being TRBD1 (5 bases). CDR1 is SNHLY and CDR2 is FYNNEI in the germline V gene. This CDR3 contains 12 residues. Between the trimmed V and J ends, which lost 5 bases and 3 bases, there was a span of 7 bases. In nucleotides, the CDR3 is TGTGCCAGCAGTTCCAGGGACTATGGCTACACCTTC. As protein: CASSSRDYGYTF.

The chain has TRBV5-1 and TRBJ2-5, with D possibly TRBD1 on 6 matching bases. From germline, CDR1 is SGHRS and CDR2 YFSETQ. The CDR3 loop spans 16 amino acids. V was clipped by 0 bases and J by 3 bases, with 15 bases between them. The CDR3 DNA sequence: TGCGCCAGCAGCTTGGGGACCGGGACAACAAAAGAGACCCAGTACTTC. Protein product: CASSLGTGTTKETQYF.

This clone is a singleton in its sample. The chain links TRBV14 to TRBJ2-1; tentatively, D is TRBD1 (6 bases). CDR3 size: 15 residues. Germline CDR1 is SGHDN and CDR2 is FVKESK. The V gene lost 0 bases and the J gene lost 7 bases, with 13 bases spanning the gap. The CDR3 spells CASSQDLLQGNEQFF. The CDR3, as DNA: TGTGCCAGCAGCCAAGATCTACTACAGGGAAATGAGCAGTTCTTC.

CDR3 loop: CASSPPGALGDTQYF. In nucleotides, the CDR3 is TGTGCCAGCTCACCACCAGGAGCGCTCGGAGATACGCAGTATTTT. The chain links TRBV18 to TRBJ2-3; D not certain. Deletions cut 0 bases from V and 5 bases from J, with 12 bases between. CDR1 and CDR2 (germline): KGHSH, LQKENI. This CDR3 is 15 amino acids long.

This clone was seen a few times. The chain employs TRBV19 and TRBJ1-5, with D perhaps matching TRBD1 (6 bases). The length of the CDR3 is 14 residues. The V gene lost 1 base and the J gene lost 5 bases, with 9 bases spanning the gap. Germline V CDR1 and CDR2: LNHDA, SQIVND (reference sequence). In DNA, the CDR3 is TGTGCCAGTAGTATAGTTCCAGGGGATCAGCCCCAGCATTTT. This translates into CASSIVPGDQPQHF.

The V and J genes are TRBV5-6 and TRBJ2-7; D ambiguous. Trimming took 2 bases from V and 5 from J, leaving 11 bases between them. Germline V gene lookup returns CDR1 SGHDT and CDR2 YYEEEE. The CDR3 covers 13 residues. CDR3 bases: TGTGCCAGCAGCTTCACAGATCGCGACGAGCAGTACTTC. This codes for CASSFTDRDEQYF.

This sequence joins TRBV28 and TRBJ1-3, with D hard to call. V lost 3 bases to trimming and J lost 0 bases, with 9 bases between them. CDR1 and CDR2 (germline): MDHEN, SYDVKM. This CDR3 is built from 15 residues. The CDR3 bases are TGTGCCAGCAGTTTGGGCGGGAGCTCTGGAAACACCATATATTTT. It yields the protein CASSLGGSSGNTIYF.

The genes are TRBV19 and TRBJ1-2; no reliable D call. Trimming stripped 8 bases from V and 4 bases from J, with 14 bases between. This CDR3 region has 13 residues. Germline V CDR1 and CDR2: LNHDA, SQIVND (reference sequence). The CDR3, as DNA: TGTGCCAGTTCCCGGGAGGCATCCTATGGCTACACCTTC. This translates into CASSREASYGYTF.

CDR3 sequence (DNA): TGCGCCAGCAGCACAGGACAGGGGAGCAATCAGCCCCAGCATTTT. Its protein product is CASSTGQGSNQPQHF. The J gene is TRBJ1-5, the V gene TRBV5-1; 9 bases fit TRBD1. V dropped 4 bases and J dropped 1; count of bases not matched to a gene: 3. This CDR3 has 15 residues. Germline CDR1 is SGHRS and CDR2 is YFSETQ.

CDR3 nucleotides: TGTGCCAGCAGCCAATACCATAATACCGGGACAGATACGCAGTATTTT. Translation gives CASSQYHNTGTDTQYF. V usage is TRBV7-3 and J usage is TRBJ2-3; no firm D call. V was trimmed by 5 bases and J by 3 bases, leaving 18 bases between them. Germline values: CDR1 SGHTA, CDR2 FQGTGA. The length of the CDR3 is 16 residues.

In nucleotides, the CDR3 is TGTGCCAGCAGCTTAGGACAGAGGCAGCCCCAGCATTTT. This sequence encodes CASSLGQRQPQHF. The chain has TRBV11-2 and TRBJ1-5, with a tentative D call TRBD1 (5 bases). The V gene's germline CDR1 is SGHAT and CDR2 FQNNGV. The CDR3 covers 13 residues. V was clipped by 1 base and J by 7 bases, with 8 bases between them.

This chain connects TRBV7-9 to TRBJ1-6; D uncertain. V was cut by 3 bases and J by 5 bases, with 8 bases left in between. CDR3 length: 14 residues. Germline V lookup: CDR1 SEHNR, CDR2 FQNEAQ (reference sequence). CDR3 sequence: CASSLGGNNSPLHF. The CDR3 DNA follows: TGTGCCAGCAGCTTGGGAGGGAATAATTCACCCCTCCACTTT.

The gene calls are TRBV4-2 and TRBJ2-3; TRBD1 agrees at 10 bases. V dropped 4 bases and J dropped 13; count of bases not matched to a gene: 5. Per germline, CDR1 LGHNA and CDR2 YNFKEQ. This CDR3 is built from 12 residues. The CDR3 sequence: CASSRDRGKEYF. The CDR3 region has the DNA TGTGCCAGCAGCCGGGACAGGGGTAAGGAGTATTTT.

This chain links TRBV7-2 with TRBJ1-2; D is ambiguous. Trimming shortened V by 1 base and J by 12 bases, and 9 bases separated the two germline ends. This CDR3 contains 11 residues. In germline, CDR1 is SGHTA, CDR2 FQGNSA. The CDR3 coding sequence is TGTGCCAGCAGCTTAGGGAGGGTGGACACCTTC. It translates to CASSLGRVDTF.

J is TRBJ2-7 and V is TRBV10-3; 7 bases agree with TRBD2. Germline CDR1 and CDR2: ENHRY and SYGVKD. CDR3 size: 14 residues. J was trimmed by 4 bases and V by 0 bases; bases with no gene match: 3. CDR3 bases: TGTGCCATCAGTGAGTCAGCGGGGATATACGAGCAGTACTTC. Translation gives CAISESAGIYEQYF.

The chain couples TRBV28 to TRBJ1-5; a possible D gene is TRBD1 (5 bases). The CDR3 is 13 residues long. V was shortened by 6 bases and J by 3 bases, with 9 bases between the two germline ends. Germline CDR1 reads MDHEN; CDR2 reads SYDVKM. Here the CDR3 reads CASRQVHNQPQHF. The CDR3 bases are TGTGCCAGCAGACAGGTGCACAATCAGCCCCAGCATTTT. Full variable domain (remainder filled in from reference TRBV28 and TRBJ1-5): DVKVTQSSRYLVKRTGEKVFLECVQDMDHENMFWYRQDPGLGLRLIYFSYDVKMKEKGDIPEGYSVSREKKERFSLILESASTNQTSMYLCASRQVHNQPQHFGDGTRLSIL.

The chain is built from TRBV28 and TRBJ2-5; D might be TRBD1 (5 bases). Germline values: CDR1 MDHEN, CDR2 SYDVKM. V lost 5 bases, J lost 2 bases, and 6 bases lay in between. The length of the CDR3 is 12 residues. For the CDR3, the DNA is TGTGCCAGCAGTCAGGGTCAAGAGACCCAGTACTTC. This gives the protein CASSQGQETQYF.

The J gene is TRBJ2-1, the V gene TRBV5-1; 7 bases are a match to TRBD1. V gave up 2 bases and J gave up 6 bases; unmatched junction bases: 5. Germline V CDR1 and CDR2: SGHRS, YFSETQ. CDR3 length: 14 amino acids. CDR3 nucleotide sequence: TGCGCCAGCAGCTTACAGGGGACGGGCAATGAGCAGTTCTTC. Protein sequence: CASSLQGTGNEQFF.

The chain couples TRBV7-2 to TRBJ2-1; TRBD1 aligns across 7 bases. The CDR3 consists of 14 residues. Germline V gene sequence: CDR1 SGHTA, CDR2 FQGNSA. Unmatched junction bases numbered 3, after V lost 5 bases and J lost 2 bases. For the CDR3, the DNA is TGTGCCAGCAGCAACAGGGGCGCCTACAATGAGCAGTTCTTC. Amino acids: CASSNRGAYNEQFF.

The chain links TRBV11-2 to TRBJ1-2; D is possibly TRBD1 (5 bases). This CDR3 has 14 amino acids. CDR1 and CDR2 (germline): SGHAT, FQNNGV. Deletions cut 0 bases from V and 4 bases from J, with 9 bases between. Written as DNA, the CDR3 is TGTGCCAGCAGCTTAGACAGGGCCGGCTATGGCTACACCTTC. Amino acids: CASSLDRAGYGYTF.

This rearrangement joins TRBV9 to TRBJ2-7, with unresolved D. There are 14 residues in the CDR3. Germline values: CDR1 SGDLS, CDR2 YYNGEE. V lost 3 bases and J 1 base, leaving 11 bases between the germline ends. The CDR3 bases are TGTGCCAGCAGCGCAGACACCGCGTCCTACGAGCAGTACTTC. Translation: CASSADTASYEQYF. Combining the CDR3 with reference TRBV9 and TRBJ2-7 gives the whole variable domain DSGVTQTPKHLITATGQRVTLRCSPRSGDLSVYWYQQSLDQGLQFLIQYYNGEERAKGNILERFSAQQFPDLHSELNLSSLELGDSALYFCASSADTASYEQYFGPGTRLTVT.

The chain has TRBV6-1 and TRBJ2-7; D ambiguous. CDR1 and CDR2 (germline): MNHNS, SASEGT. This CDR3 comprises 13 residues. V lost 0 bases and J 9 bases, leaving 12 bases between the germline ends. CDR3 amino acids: CASSEARLGSQYF. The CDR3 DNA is TGTGCCAGCAGTGAAGCCCGGCTAGGATCGCAGTACTTC.

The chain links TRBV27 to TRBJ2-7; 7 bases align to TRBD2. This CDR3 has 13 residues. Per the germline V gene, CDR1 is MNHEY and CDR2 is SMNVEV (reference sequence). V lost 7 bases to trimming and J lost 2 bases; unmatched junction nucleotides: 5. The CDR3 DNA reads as TGTGCCAGCATTGGGAGGGGAGCCTACGAGCAGTACTTC. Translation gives CASIGRGAYEQYF.

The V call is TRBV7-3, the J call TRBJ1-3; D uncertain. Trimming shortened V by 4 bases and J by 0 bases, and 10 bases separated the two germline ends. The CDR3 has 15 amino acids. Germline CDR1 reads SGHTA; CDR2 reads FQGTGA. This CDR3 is CASSSAPFSGNTIYF. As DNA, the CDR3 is TGTGCCAGCAGCTCCGCGCCCTTCTCTGGAAACACCATATATTTT.

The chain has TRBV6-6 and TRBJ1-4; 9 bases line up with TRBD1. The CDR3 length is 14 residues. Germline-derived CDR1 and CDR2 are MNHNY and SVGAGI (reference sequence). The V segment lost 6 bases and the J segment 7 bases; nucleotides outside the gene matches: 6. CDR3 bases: TGTGCCAGCAGCCTCACAGGGGGCCGTGAAAAACTGTTTTTT. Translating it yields CASSLTGGREKLFF.

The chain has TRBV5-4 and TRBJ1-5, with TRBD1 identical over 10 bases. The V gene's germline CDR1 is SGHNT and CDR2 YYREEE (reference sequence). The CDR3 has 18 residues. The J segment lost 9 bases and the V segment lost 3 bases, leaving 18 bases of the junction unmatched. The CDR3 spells CASSSKRGRTGGYWPQHF. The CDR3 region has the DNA TGTGCCAGCAGCTCAAAAAGAGGACGGACAGGGGGGTATTGGCCCCAGCATTTT.